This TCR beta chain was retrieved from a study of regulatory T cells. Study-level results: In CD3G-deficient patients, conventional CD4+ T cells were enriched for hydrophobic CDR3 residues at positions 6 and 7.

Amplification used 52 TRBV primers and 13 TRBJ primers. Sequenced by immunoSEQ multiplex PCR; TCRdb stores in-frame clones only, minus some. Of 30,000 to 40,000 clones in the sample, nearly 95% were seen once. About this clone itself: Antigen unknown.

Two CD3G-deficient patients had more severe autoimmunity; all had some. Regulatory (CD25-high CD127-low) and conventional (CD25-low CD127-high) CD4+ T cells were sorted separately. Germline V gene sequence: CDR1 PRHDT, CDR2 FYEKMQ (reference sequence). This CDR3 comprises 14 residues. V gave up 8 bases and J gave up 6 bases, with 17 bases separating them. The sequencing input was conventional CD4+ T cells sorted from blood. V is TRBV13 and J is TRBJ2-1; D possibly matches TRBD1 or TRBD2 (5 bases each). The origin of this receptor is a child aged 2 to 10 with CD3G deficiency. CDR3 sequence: CASSPRGIGNEQFF. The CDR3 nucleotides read TGTGCCAGCTCCCCCCGGGGCATTGGCAATGAGCAGTTCTTC. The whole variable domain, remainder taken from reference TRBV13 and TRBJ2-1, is AAGVIQSPRHLIKEKRETATLKCYPIPRHDTVYWYQQGPGQDPQFLISFYEKMQSDKGSIPDRFSAQQFSDYHSELNMSSLELGDSALYFCASSPRGIGNEQFFGPGTRLTVL.